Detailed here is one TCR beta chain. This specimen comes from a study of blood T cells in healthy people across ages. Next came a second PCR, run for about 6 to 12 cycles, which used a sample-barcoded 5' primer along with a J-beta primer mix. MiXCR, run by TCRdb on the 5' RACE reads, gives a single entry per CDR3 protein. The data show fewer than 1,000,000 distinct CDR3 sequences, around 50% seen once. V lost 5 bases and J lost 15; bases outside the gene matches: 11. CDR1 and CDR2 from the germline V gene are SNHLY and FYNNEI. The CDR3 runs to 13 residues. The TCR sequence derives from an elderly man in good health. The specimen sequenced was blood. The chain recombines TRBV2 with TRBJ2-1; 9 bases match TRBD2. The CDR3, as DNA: TGTGCCAGCAGTAACCAACTAGCGGGCGTAACGTTCTTC. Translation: CASSNQLAGVTFF.